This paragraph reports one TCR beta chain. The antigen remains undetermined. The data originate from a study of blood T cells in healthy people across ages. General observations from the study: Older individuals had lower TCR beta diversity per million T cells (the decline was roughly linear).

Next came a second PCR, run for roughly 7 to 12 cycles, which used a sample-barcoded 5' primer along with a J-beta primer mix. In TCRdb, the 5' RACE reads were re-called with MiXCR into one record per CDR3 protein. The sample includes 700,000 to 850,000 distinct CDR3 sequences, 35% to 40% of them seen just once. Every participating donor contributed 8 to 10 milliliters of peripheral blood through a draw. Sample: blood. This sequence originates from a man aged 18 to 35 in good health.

CDR3 sequence reads: CASGLASANEQFF. DNA for the CDR3: TGTGCCAGCGGACTAGCGTCGGCCAATGAGCAGTTCTTC. The chain couples TRBV6-5 to TRBJ2-1; 9 bases are a match to TRBD2. V lost 8 bases, J lost 6 bases, and 5 bases stayed unmatched. This CDR3 is 13 amino acids long. Germline V gene sequence: CDR1 MNHEY, CDR2 SVGAGI.